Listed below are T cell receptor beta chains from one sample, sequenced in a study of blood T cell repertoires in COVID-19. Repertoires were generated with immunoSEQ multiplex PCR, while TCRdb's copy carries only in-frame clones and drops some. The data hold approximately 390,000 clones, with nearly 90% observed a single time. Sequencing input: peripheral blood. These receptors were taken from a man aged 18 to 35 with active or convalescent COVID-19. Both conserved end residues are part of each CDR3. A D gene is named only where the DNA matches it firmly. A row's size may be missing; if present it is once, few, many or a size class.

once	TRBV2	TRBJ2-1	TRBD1	TGTGCCAGCAAACTCGACAGGGTAAGCAATGAGCAGTTCTTC	CASKLDRVSNEQFF
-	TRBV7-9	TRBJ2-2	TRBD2	TGTGCCAGCAGCTTAACGCGGGAGTCTTCCGGGGAGCTGTTTTTT	CASSLTRESSGELFF
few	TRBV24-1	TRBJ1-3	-	TGTGCCACCAGTGGCAGAAGGAGTAGCGACACCATATATTTT	CATSGRRSSDTIYF
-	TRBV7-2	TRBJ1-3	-	TGTGCCTCGAAAACAGGACCCTCTGGAAACACCATATATTTT	CASKTGPSGNTIYF
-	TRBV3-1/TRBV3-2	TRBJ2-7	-	TGTGCCAGCCGGAGGAAAGCGGGACACTCCGGGGAGCAGTACTTC	CASRRKAGHSGEQYF
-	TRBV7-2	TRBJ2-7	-	TGTGCCAGCAGCCCGTCCCCGGGACTTACGACCTACGAGCAGTACTTC	CASSPSPGLTTYEQYF
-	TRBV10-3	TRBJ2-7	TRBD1	TGTGCCATCAGTGAGCCGGGGACAGCTTACGAGCAGTACTTC	CAISEPGTAYEQYF
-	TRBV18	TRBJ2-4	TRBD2	TGTGCCAGCTCCCCGGTAGCGGGAGTGGCCAAAAACATTCAGTACTTC	CASSPVAGVAKNIQYF
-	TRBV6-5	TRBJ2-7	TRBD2	TGTGCCAGCAGTTTTGGCGGGAGTCCCCTGTTCGAGCAGTACTTC	CASSFGGSPLFEQYF
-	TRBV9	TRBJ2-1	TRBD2	TGTGCCAGCAGCGTAGGAGCTAGCGGGGGGGCTTTTGGTGAGCAGTTCTTC	CASSVGASGGAFGEQFF
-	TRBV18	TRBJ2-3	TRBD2	TGTGCCAGCTCACAGCGGGGGGCTAGCACAGATACGCAGTATTTT	CASSQRGASTDTQYF
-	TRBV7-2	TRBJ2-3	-	TGTGCCAGCAGCTTAGCCTTACACACAGATACGCAGTATTTT	CASSLALHTDTQYF
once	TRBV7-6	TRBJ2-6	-	TGTGCCAGCAGCTTATTGGCAGATAGCTCTGGGGCCAACGTGCTGACTTTC	CASSLLADSSGANVLTF
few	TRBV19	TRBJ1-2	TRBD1	TGTGCCAGTAGTGTCCTCACAGGGGGCGCATACTATGGCTACACCTTC	CASSVLTGGAYYGYTF
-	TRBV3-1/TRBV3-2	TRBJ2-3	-	TGTGCCAGCAGCCAAGACCACCGCGCAGATACGCAGTATTTT	CASSQDHRADTQYF
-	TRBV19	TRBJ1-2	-	TGTGCCAGTAGTTACAGGGCCGATGGCTACACCTTC	CASSYRADGYTF
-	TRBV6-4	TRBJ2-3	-	TGTGCCAGCGGAATAGGCGGGGATACGCAGTATTTT	CASGIGGDTQYF
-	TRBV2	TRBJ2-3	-	TGTGCCAGCAGTAAGGGGGCAGATACGCAGTATTTT	CASSKGADTQYF
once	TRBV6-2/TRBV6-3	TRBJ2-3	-	TGTGCCAGCAGTCCGACAGGAGGCACAGATACGCAGTATTTT	CASSPTGGTDTQYF
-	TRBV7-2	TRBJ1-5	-	TGTGCCAGCAGCTTAGTTAGGGGTGGGGCTTATCAGCCCCAGCATTTT	CASSLVRGGAYQPQHF
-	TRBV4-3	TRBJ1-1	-	TGCGCCAGCAGCCAAGATCGGGGGGCATCGGCAGCTTTCTTT	CASSQDRGASAAFF
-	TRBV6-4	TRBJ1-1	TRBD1	TGTGCCAGCAGTGAATCAGGGGGCACGTCGGCTTTCTTT	CASSESGGTSAFF
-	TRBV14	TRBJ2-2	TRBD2	TGTGCCAGCAGCCAAGACCTAGCGGACACCGGGGAGCTGTTTTTT	CASSQDLADTGELFF
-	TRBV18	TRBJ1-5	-	TGTGCCAGCGCCGCAGGGGATAGCAATCAGCCCCAGCATTTT	CASAAGDSNQPQHF
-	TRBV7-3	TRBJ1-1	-	TGTGCCAGCAGCACTCAGGGAAACACTGAAGCTTTCTTT	CASSTQGNTEAFF
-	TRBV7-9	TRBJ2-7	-	TGTGCCAGCAGCCCGGAGTTCCCTCAATCCGAGCAGTACTTC	CASSPEFPQSEQYF
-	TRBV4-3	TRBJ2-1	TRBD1	TGCGCCAGCAGCCAAGAAGGGCACAGGGGAGTCAATGAGCAGTTCTTC	CASSQEGHRGVNEQFF
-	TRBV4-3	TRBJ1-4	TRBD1	TGCGCCAGCAGCCAGGGACCGGGACAGGGGGGTGAAAAACTGTTTTTT	CASSQGPGQGGEKLFF
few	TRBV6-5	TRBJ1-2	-	TGTGCCAGCAGTTACTCCGTAAATAACTATGGCTACACCTTC	CASSYSVNNYGYTF
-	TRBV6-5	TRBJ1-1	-	TGTGCCAGCAGTTACTTCAGGGATAACACTGAAGCTTTCTTT	CASSYFRDNTEAFF
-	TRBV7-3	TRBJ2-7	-	TGTGCCAGCAGCTCAGACAGGTCCTACGAGCAGTACTTC	CASSSDRSYEQYF
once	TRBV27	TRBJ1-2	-	TGTGCCAGCAGTCTCGGGTCTGTCTATGGCTACACCTTC	CASSLGSVYGYTF
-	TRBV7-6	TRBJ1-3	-	TGTGCCAGCAGCCCAGGCGGGGGCGCGGGAAACACCATATATTTT	CASSPGGGAGNTIYF
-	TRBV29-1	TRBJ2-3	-	TGCAGCGCGGACTACTTAGATACGCAGTATTTT	CSADYLDTQYF
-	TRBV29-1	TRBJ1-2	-	TGCAGCGTTGAACGGGGGTCGAACTATGGCTACACCTTC	CSVERGSNYGYTF
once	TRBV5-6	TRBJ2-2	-	TGTGCCAGCAGCTACAGCGGGGAGCTGTTTTTT	CASSYSGELFF
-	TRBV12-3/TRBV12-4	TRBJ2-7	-	TGTGCCAGCAGCGAGGCCTACGAGCAGTACTTC	CASSEAYEQYF
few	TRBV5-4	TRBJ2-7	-	TGTGCCAGCAGCACCATTGGACAGTCCCGTTTGGAGCAGTACTTC	CASSTIGQSRLEQYF
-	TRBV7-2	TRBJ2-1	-	TGTGCCAGCAGCTTGGGCAGGGACAATGAGCAGTTCTTC	CASSLGRDNEQFF
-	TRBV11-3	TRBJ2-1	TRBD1	TGTGCCAGCAGCCTCGACAGGGGCAATGAGCAGTTCTTC	CASSLDRGNEQFF
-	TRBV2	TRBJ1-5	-	TGTGCCAGCAGTTCCTCAGGGGCGCCAGTAAGGAATCAGCCCCAGCATTTT	CASSSSGAPVRNQPQHF
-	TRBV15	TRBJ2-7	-	TGTGCCACCAGCAGAGATCGGACAATCCTTGGCTTC	CATSRDRTILGF
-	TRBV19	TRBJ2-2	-	TGTGCCAGTAGTATCCAGCGGTCTCAACCCAGGCAGGCCTCAGATGTCACCGGGGAGCTGTTTTTT	CASSIQRSQPRQASDVTGELFF
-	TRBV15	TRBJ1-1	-	TGTGCCACCAGCAGAGTTGCGGGAAACACTGAAGCTTTCTTT	CATSRVAGNTEAFF
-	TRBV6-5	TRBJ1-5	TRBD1	TGTGCCAGCAGCGCCGGGACAGGGGTATTTCAGCCCCAGCATTTT	CASSAGTGVFQPQHF
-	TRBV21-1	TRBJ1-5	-	TGTGCCAGCAGCAAAGTTCGTGGGGAACAGGCCAAAAACAATCAGCCCCAGCATTTT	CASSKVRGEQAKNNQPQHF
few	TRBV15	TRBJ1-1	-	TGTGCCACCAGCAGGGTGGGACTAGAAGCTTTCTTT	CATSRVGLEAFF
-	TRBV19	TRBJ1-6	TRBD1	TGTGCCAGTAGTGGGACAGGGGGCAGGAATTCACCCCTCCACTTT	CASSGTGGRNSPLHF
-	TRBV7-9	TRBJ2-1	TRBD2	TGTGCCAGCAGCTTATGGACTAGCGGGAGGCTCGCTGAGCAGTTCTTC	CASSLWTSGRLAEQFF
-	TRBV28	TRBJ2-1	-	TGTGCCAGCAGTCCCCTGGTTAGCTCCTACAATGAGCAGTTCTTC	CASSPLVSSYNEQFF
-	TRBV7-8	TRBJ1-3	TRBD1	TGTGCCAGCAGTTTAAACCGGGACAGATCGAACACCATATATTTT	CASSLNRDRSNTIYF
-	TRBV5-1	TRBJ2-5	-	TGCGCCAGCAGCCCGGTTCAGGGGCGTGAGACCCAGTACTTC	CASSPVQGRETQYF
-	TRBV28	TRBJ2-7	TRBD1	TGTGCCAGCAGTCAAACGGGACAGATCTACGAGCAGTACTTC	CASSQTGQIYEQYF